A selection of T cell receptor beta chains follows, all from one sample in a study of blood T cells in healthy people across ages. TCRdb recomputed calls from the 5' RACE reads with MiXCR, one row per CDR3 protein. Here the sample spans about 290,000 distinct CDR3 sequences, 25% to 30% being singletons. Sequenced material: blood. The receptors derive from a woman in her 70s in good health. The CDR3 runs from the conserved cysteine through the conserved F or W. Fields, in order: clone size, J gene, V gene, D gene, CDR3 protein, CDR3 DNA. D genes are given only for firm matches. Size tells how often a clone was seen (once, few, many) or the class of an expanded clone, and some rows leave it out.

abundance: NA; j_gene: TRBJ1-5; v_gene: TRBV10-3; d_gene: NA; CDR3aa: CAISQASGSNQPQHF; CDR3nt: TGTGCCATCAGCCAAGCCTCAGGGTCTAATCAGCCCCAGCATTTT
abundance: once; j_gene: TRBJ2-1; v_gene: TRBV29-1; d_gene: NA; CDR3aa: CSVEDPGANYNEQFF; CDR3nt: TGCAGCGTTGAAGACCCCGGGGCGAACTACAATGAGCAGTTCTTC
abundance: few; j_gene: TRBJ2-5; v_gene: TRBV4-1; d_gene: TRBD1; CDR3aa: CVSSQGQGSETQYF; CDR3nt: TGCGTCAGCAGCCAAGGACAGGGGTCGGAGACCCAGTACTTC
abundance: NA; j_gene: TRBJ1-1; v_gene: TRBV18; d_gene: NA; CDR3aa: CASSTLVPGDTEAFF; CDR3nt: TGTGCCAGCTCAACTTTGGTACCAGGGGACACTGAAGCTTTCTTT
abundance: many; j_gene: TRBJ2-1; v_gene: TRBV29-1; d_gene: TRBD1; CDR3aa: CSVGNRGNEQFF; CDR3nt: TGCAGCGTTGGAAACAGGGGAAATGAGCAGTTCTTC
abundance: NA; j_gene: TRBJ1-1; v_gene: TRBV27; d_gene: NA; CDR3aa: CASSSPGAGNTEAFF; CDR3nt: TGTGCCAGCAGTTCCCCGGGGGCGGGGAACACTGAAGCTTTCTTT
abundance: NA; j_gene: TRBJ2-1; v_gene: TRBV25-1; d_gene: NA; CDR3aa: CASSEGGHGQFF; CDR3nt: TGTGCCAGCAGTGAAGGGGGCCATGGGCAGTTCTTC
abundance: NA; j_gene: TRBJ1-3; v_gene: TRBV14; d_gene: NA; CDR3aa: CASSQDWGNTIYF; CDR3nt: TGTGCCAGCAGCCAAGATTGGGGAAACACCATATATTTT
abundance: few; j_gene: TRBJ2-7; v_gene: TRBV7-2; d_gene: TRBD2; CDR3aa: CASSPSGGLYEQYF; CDR3nt: TGTGCCAGCAGCCCTAGCGGGGGGCTCTACGAGCAGTACTTC
abundance: NA; j_gene: TRBJ1-5; v_gene: TRBV4-3; d_gene: NA; CDR3aa: CASSQDTQSNQPQHF; CDR3nt: TGCGCCAGCAGCCAAGATACCCAGAGCAATCAGCCCCAGCATTTT
abundance: few; j_gene: TRBJ2-3; v_gene: TRBV5-1; d_gene: TRBD2; CDR3aa: CASSFRLAGPTDTQYF; CDR3nt: TGCGCCAGCAGCTTTCGACTAGCGGGTCCCACAGATACGCAGTATTTT
abundance: NA; j_gene: TRBJ1-1; v_gene: TRBV20-1; d_gene: NA; CDR3aa: CSASGGGRGTEAFF; CDR3nt: TGCAGTGCTAGTGGCGGGGGCCGGGGCACTGAAGCTTTCTTT
abundance: few; j_gene: TRBJ2-7; v_gene: TRBV5-6; d_gene: TRBD2; CDR3aa: CASSLVGGYEREQYF; CDR3nt: TGTGCCAGCAGCTTGGTCGGGGGGTATGAGAGAGAGCAGTACTTC
abundance: NA; j_gene: TRBJ2-7; v_gene: TRBV5-1; d_gene: NA; CDR3aa: CASSPGTYYEQYF; CDR3nt: TGCGCCAGCAGCCCCGGGACTTATTACGAGCAGTACTTC
abundance: NA; j_gene: TRBJ1-1; v_gene: TRBV9; d_gene: NA; CDR3aa: CASSVSMRANTEAFF; CDR3nt: TGTGCCAGCAGCGTCTCCATGCGAGCGAACACTGAAGCTTTCTTT
abundance: NA; j_gene: TRBJ2-7; v_gene: TRBV7-2; d_gene: NA; CDR3aa: CASSPPGGYDEQYF; CDR3nt: TGTGCCAGCAGCCCGCCAGGGGGGTACGACGAGCAGTACTTC
abundance: NA; j_gene: TRBJ2-6; v_gene: TRBV27; d_gene: NA; CDR3aa: CASSLKAGANVLTF; CDR3nt: TGTGCCAGCAGCCTTAAGGCTGGGGCCAACGTCCTGACTTTC
abundance: NA; j_gene: TRBJ2-2; v_gene: TRBV28; d_gene: NA; CDR3aa: CASSLTTGELFF; CDR3nt: TGTGCCAGCAGTCTAACGACCGGGGAGCTGTTTTTT
abundance: NA; j_gene: TRBJ2-5; v_gene: TRBV12-3/TRBV12-4; d_gene: NA; CDR3aa: CASSSPGKSYFF; CDR3nt: TGTGCCAGCAGTTCCCCAGGGAAGTCGTATTTCTTC
abundance: NA; j_gene: TRBJ2-1; v_gene: TRBV14; d_gene: NA; CDR3aa: CASSQERNEQFF; CDR3nt: TGTGCCAGCAGCCAAGAACGGAATGAGCAGTTCTTC
abundance: NA; j_gene: TRBJ1-2; v_gene: TRBV29-1; d_gene: NA; CDR3aa: CSAGGSGTRDGYGYTF; CDR3nt: TGCAGCGCCGGCGGGTCAGGGACCAGGGACGGCTATGGCTACACCTTC
abundance: NA; j_gene: TRBJ2-3; v_gene: TRBV20-1; d_gene: TRBD2; CDR3aa: CSARDREVGTDTQYF; CDR3nt: TGCAGTGCTAGAGACCGGGAGGTGGGCACAGATACGCAGTATTTT
abundance: NA; j_gene: TRBJ1-2; v_gene: TRBV5-1; d_gene: NA; CDR3aa: CASSFDSGGNGYTF; CDR3nt: TGCGCCAGCAGCTTCGATTCTGGGGGTAATGGCTACACCTTC
abundance: NA; j_gene: TRBJ1-5; v_gene: TRBV6-6; d_gene: NA; CDR3aa: CASTKTQGGGQPQHF; CDR3nt: TGTGCCAGCACCAAGACTCAGGGCGGGGGTCAGCCCCAGCATTTT
abundance: NA; j_gene: TRBJ2-1; v_gene: TRBV5-1; d_gene: TRBD2; CDR3aa: CASSVGLAGTNEQFF; CDR3nt: TGCGCCAGCAGCGTGGGACTAGCGGGGACTAATGAGCAGTTCTTC
abundance: few; j_gene: TRBJ2-3; v_gene: TRBV28; d_gene: NA; CDR3aa: CASSLGGPNKDTQYF; CDR3nt: TGTGCCAGCAGTTTAGGGGGCCCAAATAAAGATACGCAGTATTTT
abundance: NA; j_gene: TRBJ1-2; v_gene: TRBV7-2; d_gene: TRBD1; CDR3aa: CASSLRDRGLYGYTF; CDR3nt: TGTGCCAGCAGCCTACGGGACAGGGGTTTGTATGGCTACACCTTC
abundance: NA; j_gene: TRBJ1-2; v_gene: TRBV7-9; d_gene: NA; CDR3aa: CASSRIETGAYGYTF; CDR3nt: TGTGCCAGCAGCAGAATCGAGACAGGAGCCTATGGCTACACCTTC
abundance: many; j_gene: TRBJ1-6; v_gene: TRBV5-1; d_gene: TRBD1; CDR3aa: CASSSRTGARNSPLHF; CDR3nt: TGCGCCAGCAGCTCTAGAACAGGGGCGAGAAATTCACCCCTCCACTTT
abundance: NA; j_gene: TRBJ2-1; v_gene: TRBV5-1; d_gene: TRBD2; CDR3aa: CASSLDTGGAYEQFF; CDR3nt: TGCGCCAGCAGCTTGGACACGGGGGGGGCCTATGAGCAGTTCTTC
abundance: NA; j_gene: TRBJ2-2; v_gene: TRBV7-2; d_gene: TRBD2; CDR3aa: CASSGTSGATGELFF; CDR3nt: TGTGCCAGCAGCGGGACTAGCGGAGCCACCGGGGAGCTGTTTTTT
abundance: NA; j_gene: TRBJ2-5; v_gene: TRBV10-3; d_gene: NA; CDR3aa: CAISEGGNGETQYF; CDR3nt: TGTGCCATCAGTGAGGGCGGGAATGGGGAGACCCAGTACTTC
abundance: NA; j_gene: TRBJ2-7; v_gene: TRBV10-3; d_gene: TRBD1; CDR3aa: CAISSSGQKSYEQYF; CDR3nt: TGTGCCATCAGCTCCTCGGGACAGAAATCCTACGAGCAGTACTTC
abundance: NA; j_gene: TRBJ1-1; v_gene: TRBV12-3/TRBV12-4; d_gene: NA; CDR3aa: CASSPGGWVTEAFF; CDR3nt: TGTGCCAGCAGCCCCGGGGGTTGGGTCACTGAAGCTTTCTTT
abundance: few; j_gene: TRBJ2-1; v_gene: TRBV2; d_gene: TRBD2; CDR3aa: CASSPSGSRHNEQFF; CDR3nt: TGTGCCAGCAGCCCTAGCGGGAGCAGGCACAATGAGCAGTTCTTC
abundance: NA; j_gene: TRBJ2-7; v_gene: TRBV20-1; d_gene: NA; CDR3aa: CSADRRSSYEQYF; CDR3nt: TGCAGTGCTGATCGACGGAGCTCCTACGAGCAGTACTTC
abundance: NA; j_gene: TRBJ2-3; v_gene: TRBV20-1; d_gene: TRBD2; CDR3aa: CSARASSGRTSTDTQYF; CDR3nt: TGCAGTGCTAGAGCGTCTAGCGGTCGGACTAGCACAGATACGCAGTATTTT
abundance: NA; j_gene: TRBJ2-5; v_gene: TRBV20-1; d_gene: NA; CDR3aa: CSAKGTGHQETQYF; CDR3nt: TGCAGTGCTAAGGGTACAGGGCACCAAGAGACCCAGTACTTC
abundance: NA; j_gene: TRBJ2-7; v_gene: TRBV21-1; d_gene: NA; CDR3aa: CASSDAGPRRGYEQYF; CDR3nt: TGTGCCAGCAGCGACGCGGGCCCTCGACGGGGCTACGAGCAGTACTTC
abundance: few; j_gene: TRBJ1-6; v_gene: TRBV25-1; d_gene: NA; CDR3aa: CASSESGGHSPLHF; CDR3nt: TGTGCCAGCAGTGAATCGGGCGGCCATTCACCCCTCCACTTT
abundance: NA; j_gene: TRBJ2-5; v_gene: TRBV6-5; d_gene: NA; CDR3aa: CASSSGGKGETQYF; CDR3nt: TGTGCCAGCAGCTCCGGGGGAAAGGGAGAGACCCAGTACTTC
abundance: few; j_gene: TRBJ2-5; v_gene: TRBV12-3/TRBV12-4; d_gene: NA; CDR3aa: CASSLALTRKIQETQYF; CDR3nt: TGTGCCAGCAGTTTAGCGCTAACCAGAAAAATACAAGAGACCCAGTACTTC
abundance: NA; j_gene: TRBJ1-2; v_gene: TRBV7-8; d_gene: NA; CDR3aa: CASSLDRRGDGYTF; CDR3nt: TGTGCCAGCAGCCTCGACCGACGTGGGGATGGCTACACCTTC
abundance: NA; j_gene: TRBJ2-7; v_gene: TRBV11-2; d_gene: TRBD2; CDR3aa: CASSLLAGVDEQYF; CDR3nt: TGTGCCAGCAGCTTGCTAGCGGGAGTCGATGAGCAGTACTTC
abundance: NA; j_gene: TRBJ2-1; v_gene: TRBV28; d_gene: NA; CDR3aa: CASSPRTNLYHNEQFF; CDR3nt: TGTGCCAGCAGTCCGAGGACAAACCTTTATCACAATGAGCAGTTCTTC
abundance: NA; j_gene: TRBJ1-2; v_gene: TRBV28; d_gene: NA; CDR3aa: CAGRPQAYGYTF; CDR3nt: TGTGCCGGCAGACCCCAGGCCTATGGCTACACCTTC
abundance: NA; j_gene: TRBJ1-6; v_gene: TRBV6-2/TRBV6-3; d_gene: NA; CDR3aa: CASSYAGGRSPLRF; CDR3nt: TGTGCCAGCAGTTACGCGGGGGGACGATCACCCCTCCGCTTT
abundance: many; j_gene: TRBJ2-7; v_gene: TRBV7-2; d_gene: NA; CDR3aa: CASSYFGVPLTYEQYF; CDR3nt: TGTGCCAGCAGCTATTTCGGAGTCCCCCTTACCTACGAGCAGTACTTC
abundance: NA; j_gene: TRBJ1-5; v_gene: TRBV18; d_gene: NA; CDR3aa: CASSPATDQPQHF; CDR3nt: TGTGCCAGCTCACCAGCGACAGATCAGCCCCAGCATTTT
abundance: NA; j_gene: TRBJ2-3; v_gene: TRBV4-1; d_gene: TRBD1; CDR3aa: CASSQPGQPPTDTQYF; CDR3nt: TGCGCCAGCAGCCAACCGGGACAGCCACCCACAGATACGCAGTATTTT
abundance: few; j_gene: TRBJ2-5; v_gene: TRBV5-5; d_gene: NA; CDR3aa: CASSLMGGQETQYF; CDR3nt: TGTGCCAGCAGCTTGATGGGGGGACAAGAGACCCAGTACTTC